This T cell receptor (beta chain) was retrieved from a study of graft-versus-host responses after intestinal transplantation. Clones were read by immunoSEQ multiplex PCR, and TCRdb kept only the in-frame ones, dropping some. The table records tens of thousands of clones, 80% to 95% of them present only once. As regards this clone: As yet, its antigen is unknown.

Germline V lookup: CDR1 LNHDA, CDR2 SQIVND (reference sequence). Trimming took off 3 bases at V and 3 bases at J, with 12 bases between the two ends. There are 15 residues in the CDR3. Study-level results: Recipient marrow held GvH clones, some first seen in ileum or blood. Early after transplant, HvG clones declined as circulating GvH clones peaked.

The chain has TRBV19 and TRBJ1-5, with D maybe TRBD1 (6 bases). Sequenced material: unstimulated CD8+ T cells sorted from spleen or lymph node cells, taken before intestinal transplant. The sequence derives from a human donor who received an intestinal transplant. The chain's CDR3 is CASSIVGGLNQPQHF. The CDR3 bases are TGTGCCAGTAGTATTGTAGGGGGTCTCAATCAGCCCCAGCATTTT.